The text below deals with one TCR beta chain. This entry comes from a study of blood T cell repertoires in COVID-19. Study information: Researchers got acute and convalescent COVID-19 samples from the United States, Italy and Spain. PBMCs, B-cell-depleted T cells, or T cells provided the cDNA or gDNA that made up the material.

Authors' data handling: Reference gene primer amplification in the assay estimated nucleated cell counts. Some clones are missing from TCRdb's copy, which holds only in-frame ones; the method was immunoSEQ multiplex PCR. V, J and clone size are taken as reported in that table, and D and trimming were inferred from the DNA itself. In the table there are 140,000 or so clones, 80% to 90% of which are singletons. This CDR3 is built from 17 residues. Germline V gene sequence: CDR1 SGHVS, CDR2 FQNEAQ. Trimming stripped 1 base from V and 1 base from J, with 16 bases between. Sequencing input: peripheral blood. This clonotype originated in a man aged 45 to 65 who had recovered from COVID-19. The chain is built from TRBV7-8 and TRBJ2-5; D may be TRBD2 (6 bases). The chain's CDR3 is CASSLGTVAGSQETQYF. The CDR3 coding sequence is TGTGCCAGCAGCTTAGGAACTGTGGCGGGGAGCCAAGAGACCCAGTACTTC.